In this sample, the clone carrying this T cell receptor beta chain turned up a few times. Generated by immunoSEQ multiplex PCR, the TCRdb table keeps only in-frame clones and is missing some. Seen here are about 140,000 clones, approximately 88% observed once, and the top ten hold roughly 5%. The data are from a study of control samples from healthy donors and cancer patients. This CDR3 contains 15 residues. Germline loops: CDR1 LGHNT, CDR2 FRNRAP. The J segment lost 6 bases and the V segment lost 5 bases, leaving 10 bases of the junction unmatched. The clonotype was recovered from a man aged 25-45 years in good health. The sequenced material came from blood. This rearrangement joins TRBV12-5 to TRBJ2-7, with 10 positions matching TRBD1. CDR3 bases: TGTGCTAGTGGTCCCGGGACAGGGGCAATCTCCGAGCAGTACTTC. Protein sequence: CASGPGTGAISEQYF.